This T cell receptor (beta chain) was found in a study of beta chain features in type 1 diabetes. The overall study: Patients shared similar age, gender and cell yields with healthy donors. Points from the study as a whole: More deletions and fewer insertions at VDJ junctions were seen in type 1 diabetes patients. Naive, central memory and Treg TCRB repertoires seemed to resemble each other more closely in patients than they did in healthy donors.

Concerning this clone itself: Its cognate antigen is unknown.

V was cut by 7 bases and J by 5 bases, with 9 bases left in between. This CDR3 has 12 amino acids. Germline values: CDR1 MDHEN, CDR2 SYDVKM. The entirety of the isolated RNA underwent reverse transcription, so expressed TCRB transcripts were sequenced. Method: immunoSEQ multiplex PCR; TCRdb's copy keeps in-frame clones and lacks some. The table shows around 340,000 clones, with 15% to 20% occurring only once. This sequence originates from a woman under 30 in good health. The sequenced sample was naive CD4+ T cells from blood. The chain uses TRBV28 and TRBJ2-4; D gene uncertain. CDR3 sequence: CASNSQENIQYF. The CDR3 bases are TGTGCCAGCAATTCCCAGGAAAACATTCAGTACTTC.